This T cell receptor (beta chain) was identified during a study of T cell repertoires in cytomegalovirus infection. Study-wide findings and caveats: Dominant in the ex vivo response were TCR beta clonotypes restricted by HLA-C and specific for CMV.

Looked up from germline, CDR1 is MNHNS and CDR2 is SASEGT. The CDR3 consists of 13 residues. Trimming took 2 bases from V and 0 from J, leaving 2 bases between them. This clonotype was recorded many times. Its antigen is undetermined. TCRdb reprocessed the reads via MiXCR and lists one record per CDR3 protein. This table has 150,000 to 200,000 distinct CDR3 sequences, under 15% appearing once. The clonotype was recovered from a human donor in good health (CMV status not recorded). Some clones in this sample may be carry-over from other donors' samples. Sequenced sample: PBMCs. The V gene is TRBV6-1, the J gene TRBJ2-4; D not certain. CDR3 DNA: TGTGCCAGCAGTGAACAAGCCAAAAACATTCAGTACTTC. Translating gives CASSEQAKNIQYF.